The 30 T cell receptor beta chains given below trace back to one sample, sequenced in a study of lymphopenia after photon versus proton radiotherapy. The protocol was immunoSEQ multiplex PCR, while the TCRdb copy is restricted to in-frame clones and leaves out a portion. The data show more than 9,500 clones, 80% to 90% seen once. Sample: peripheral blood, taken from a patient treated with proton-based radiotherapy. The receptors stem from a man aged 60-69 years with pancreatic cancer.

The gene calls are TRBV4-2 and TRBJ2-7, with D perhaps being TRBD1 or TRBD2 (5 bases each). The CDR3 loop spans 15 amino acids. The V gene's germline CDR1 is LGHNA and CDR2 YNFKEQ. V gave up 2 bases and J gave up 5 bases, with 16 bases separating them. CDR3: CASSQTAGTPNEQYF. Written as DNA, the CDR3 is TGTGCCAGCAGCCAAACGGCAGGGACGCCTAACGAGCAGTACTTC.

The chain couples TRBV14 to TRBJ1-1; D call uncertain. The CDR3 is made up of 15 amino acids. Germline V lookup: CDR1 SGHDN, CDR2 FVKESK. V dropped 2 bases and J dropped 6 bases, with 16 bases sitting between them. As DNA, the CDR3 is TGTGCCAGCAGCCAAAACTTAGGGAGGGTGGCTGAAGCTTTCTTT. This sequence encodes CASSQNLGRVAEAFF.

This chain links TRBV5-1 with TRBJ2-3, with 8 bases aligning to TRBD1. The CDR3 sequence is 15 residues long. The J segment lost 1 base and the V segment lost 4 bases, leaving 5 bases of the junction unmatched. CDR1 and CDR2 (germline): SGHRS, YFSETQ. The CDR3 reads CASSPQTGGTDTQYF. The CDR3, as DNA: TGCGCCAGCAGCCCCCAGACAGGGGGCACAGATACGCAGTATTTT.

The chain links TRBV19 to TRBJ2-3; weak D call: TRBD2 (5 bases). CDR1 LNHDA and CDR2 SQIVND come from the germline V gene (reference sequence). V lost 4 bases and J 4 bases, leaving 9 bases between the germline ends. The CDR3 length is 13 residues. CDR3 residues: CASSRGFADTQYF. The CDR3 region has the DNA TGTGCCAGTAGTAGAGGGTTCGCAGATACGCAGTATTTT.

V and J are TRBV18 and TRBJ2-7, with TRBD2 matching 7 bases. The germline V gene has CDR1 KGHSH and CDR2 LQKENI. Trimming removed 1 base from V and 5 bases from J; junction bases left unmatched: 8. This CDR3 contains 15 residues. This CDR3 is CASSPLGLGGHEQYF. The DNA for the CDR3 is TGTGCCAGCTCACCACTTGGACTAGGTGGCCACGAGCAGTACTTC.

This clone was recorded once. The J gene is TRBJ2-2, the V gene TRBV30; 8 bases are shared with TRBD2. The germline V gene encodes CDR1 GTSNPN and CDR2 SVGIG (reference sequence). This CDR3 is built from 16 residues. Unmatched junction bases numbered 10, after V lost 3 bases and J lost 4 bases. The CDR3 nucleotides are TGTGCCTGGAGCGATAATTCACGGGGGGGCACCGGGGAGCTGTTTTTT. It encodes CAWSDNSRGGTGELFF.

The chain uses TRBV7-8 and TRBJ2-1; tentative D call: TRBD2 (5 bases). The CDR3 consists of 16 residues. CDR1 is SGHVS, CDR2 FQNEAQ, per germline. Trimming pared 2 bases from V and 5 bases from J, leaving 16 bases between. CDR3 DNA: TGTGCCAGCAGCTTACGTGGCGGGCACGGGCACAATGAGCAGTTCTTC. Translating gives CASSLRGGHGHNEQFF.

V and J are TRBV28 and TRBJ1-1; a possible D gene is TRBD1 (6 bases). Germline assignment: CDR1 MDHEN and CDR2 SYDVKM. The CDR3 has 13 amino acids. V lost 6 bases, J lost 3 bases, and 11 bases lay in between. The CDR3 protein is CASSRGAHTEAFF. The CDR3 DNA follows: TGTGCCAGCAGCCGGGGGGCTCACACTGAAGCTTTCTTT.

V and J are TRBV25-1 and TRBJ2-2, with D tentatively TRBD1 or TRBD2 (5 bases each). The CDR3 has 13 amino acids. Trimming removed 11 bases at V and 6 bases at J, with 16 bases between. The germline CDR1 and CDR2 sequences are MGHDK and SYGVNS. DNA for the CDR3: TGTGCCGCCAGGGACCCCATCTCCGGGGAGCTGTTTTTT. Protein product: CAARDPISGELFF.

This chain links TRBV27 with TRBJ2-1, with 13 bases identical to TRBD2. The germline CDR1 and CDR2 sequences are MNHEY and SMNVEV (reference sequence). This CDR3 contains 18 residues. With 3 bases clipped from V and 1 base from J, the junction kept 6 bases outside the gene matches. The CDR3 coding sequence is TGTGCCAGCAGTTTGAGGACTAGCGGGAGTATGTCCTACAATGAGCAGTTCTTC. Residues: CASSLRTSGSMSYNEQFF.

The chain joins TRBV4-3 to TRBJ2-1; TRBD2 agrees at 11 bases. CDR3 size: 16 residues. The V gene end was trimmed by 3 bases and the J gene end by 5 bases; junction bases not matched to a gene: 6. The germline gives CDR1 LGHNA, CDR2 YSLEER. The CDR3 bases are TGCGCCAGCAGCCATCTAGGGACTAGCGGTAACAATGAGCAGTTCTTC. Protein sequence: CASSHLGTSGNNEQFF.

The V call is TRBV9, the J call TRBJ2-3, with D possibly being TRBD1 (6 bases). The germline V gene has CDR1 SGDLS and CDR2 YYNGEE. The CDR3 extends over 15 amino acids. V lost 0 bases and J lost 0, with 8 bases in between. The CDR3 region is CASSVAGQSTDTQYF. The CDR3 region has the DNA TGTGCCAGCAGCGTAGCCGGACAGAGCACAGATACGCAGTATTTT.

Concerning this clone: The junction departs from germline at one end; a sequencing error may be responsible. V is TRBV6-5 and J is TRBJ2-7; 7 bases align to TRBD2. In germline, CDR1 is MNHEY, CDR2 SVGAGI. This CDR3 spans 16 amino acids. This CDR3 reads CASTYDLLAAPYEQYF. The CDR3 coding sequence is TGTGCCAGCACTTACGACTTGCTAGCGGCCCCCTACGAGCAGTACTTC.

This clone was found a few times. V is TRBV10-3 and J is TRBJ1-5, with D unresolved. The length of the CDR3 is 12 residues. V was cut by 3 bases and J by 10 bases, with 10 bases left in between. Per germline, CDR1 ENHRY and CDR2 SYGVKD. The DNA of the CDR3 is TGTGCCATCAGTGATTCGAAAGGCCCCCAGCATTTT. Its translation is CAISDSKGPQHF.

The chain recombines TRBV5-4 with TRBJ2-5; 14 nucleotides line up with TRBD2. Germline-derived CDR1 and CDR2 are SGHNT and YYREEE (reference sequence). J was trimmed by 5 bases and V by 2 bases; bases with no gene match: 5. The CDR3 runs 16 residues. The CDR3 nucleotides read TGTGCCAGCAGCTTCCGACTAGCGGGAGGGGTTGAGACCCAGTACTTC. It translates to CASSFRLAGGVETQYF. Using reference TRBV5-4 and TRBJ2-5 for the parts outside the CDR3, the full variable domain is ETGVTQSPTHLIKTRGQQVTLRCSSQSGHNTVSWYQQALGQGPQFIFQYYREEENGRGNFPPRFSGLQFPNYSSELNVNALELDDSALYLCASSFRLAGGVETQYFGPGTRLLVL.

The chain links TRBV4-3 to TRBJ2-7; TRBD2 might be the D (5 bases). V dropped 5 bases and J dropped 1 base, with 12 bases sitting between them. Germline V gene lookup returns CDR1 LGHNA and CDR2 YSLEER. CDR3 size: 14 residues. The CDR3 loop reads CASSVLPGSYEQYF. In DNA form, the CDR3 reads TGCGCCAGCAGCGTTCTTCCGGGGTCCTACGAGCAGTACTTC.

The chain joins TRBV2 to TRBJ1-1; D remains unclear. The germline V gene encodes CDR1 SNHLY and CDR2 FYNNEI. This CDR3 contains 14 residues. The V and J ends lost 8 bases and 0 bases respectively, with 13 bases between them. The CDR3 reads CASAETPMNTEAFF. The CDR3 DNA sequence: TGTGCCAGCGCGGAGACTCCAATGAACACTGAAGCTTTCTTT.

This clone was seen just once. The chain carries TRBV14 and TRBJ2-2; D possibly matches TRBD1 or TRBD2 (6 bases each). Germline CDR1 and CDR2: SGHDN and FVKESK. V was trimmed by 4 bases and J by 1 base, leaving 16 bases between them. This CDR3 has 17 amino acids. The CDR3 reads CASSPFWGALNTGELFF. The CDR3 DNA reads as TGTGCCAGCAGCCCTTTCTGGGGGGCCCTGAACACCGGGGAGCTGTTTTTT. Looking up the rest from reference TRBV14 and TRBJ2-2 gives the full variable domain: EAGVTQFPSHSVIEKGQTVTLRCDPISGHDNLYWYRRVMGKEIKFLLHFVKESKQDESGMPNNRFLAERTGGTYSTLKVQPAELEDSGVYFCASSPFWGALNTGELFFGEGSRLTVL.

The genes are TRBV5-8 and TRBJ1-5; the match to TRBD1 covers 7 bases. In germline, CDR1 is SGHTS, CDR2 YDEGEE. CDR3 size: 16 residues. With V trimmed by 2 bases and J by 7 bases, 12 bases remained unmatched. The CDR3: CASSFRTGDPNQPQHF. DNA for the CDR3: TGTGCCAGCAGCTTTCGTACAGGGGATCCGAACCAGCCCCAGCATTTT. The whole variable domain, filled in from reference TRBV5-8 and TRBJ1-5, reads EAGVTQSPTHLIKTRGQQATLRCSPISGHTSVYWYQQALGLGLQFLLWYDEGEERNRGNFPPRFSGRQFPNYSSELNVNALELEDSALYLCASSFRTGDPNQPQHFGDGTRLSIL.

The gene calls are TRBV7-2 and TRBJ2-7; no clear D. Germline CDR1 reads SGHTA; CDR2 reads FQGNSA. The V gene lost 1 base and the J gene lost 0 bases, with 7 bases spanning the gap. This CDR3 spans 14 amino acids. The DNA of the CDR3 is TGTGCCAGCAGCTTAGACCGGGCCTCCTACGAGCAGTACTTC. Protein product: CASSLDRASYEQYF.

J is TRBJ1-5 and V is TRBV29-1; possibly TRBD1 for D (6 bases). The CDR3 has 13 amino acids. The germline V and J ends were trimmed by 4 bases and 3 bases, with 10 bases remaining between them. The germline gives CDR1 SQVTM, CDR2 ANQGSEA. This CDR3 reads CSVGSGVNQPQHF. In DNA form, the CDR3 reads TGCAGCGTTGGGTCAGGGGTCAATCAGCCCCAGCATTTT.

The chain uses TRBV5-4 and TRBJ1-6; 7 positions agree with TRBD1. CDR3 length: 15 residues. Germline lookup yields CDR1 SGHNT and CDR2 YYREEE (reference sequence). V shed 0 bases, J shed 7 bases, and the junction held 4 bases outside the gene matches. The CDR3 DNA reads TGTGCCAGCAGCTTGGGACAGGGCCTGAATTCACCCCTCCACTTT. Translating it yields CASSLGQGLNSPLHF.

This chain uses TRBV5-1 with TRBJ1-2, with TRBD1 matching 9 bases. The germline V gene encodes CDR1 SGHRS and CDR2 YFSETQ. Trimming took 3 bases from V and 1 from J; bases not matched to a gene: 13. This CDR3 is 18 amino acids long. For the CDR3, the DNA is TGCGCCAGCAGCTCCATGATGACAGGGGGATCTTTTAACTATGGCTACACCTTC. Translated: CASSSMMTGGSFNYGYTF.

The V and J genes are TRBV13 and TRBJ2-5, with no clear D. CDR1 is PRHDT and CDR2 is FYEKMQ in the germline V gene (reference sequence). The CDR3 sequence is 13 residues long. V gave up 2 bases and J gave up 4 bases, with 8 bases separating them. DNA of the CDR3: TGTGCCAGCAGCTTATCGAGAGCAGAGACCCAGTACTTC. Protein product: CASSLSRAETQYF.

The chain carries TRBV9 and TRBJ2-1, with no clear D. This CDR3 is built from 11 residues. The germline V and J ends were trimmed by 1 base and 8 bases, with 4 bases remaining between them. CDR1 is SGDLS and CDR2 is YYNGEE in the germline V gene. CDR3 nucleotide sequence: TGTGCCAGCAGCGTACGATATGAGCAGTTCTTC. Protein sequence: CASSVRYEQFF. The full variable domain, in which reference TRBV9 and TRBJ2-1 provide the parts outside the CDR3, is DSGVTQTPKHLITATGQRVTLRCSPRSGDLSVYWYQQSLDQGLQFLIQYYNGEERAKGNILERFSAQQFPDLHSELNLSSLELGDSALYFCASSVRYEQFFGPGTRLTVL.

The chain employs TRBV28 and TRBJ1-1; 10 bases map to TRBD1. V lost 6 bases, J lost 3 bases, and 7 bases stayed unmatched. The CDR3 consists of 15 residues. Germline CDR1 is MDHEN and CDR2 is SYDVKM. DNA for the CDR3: TGTGCCAGCAGCCAGACAGGGGGCGCAGACACTGAAGCTTTCTTT. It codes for CASSQTGGADTEAFF.

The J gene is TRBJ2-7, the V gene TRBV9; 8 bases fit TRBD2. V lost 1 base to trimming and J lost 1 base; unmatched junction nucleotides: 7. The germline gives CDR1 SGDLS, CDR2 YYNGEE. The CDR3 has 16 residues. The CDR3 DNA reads TGTGCCAGCAGCGTAAATCCAGCGGGAGCGTCCTACGAGCAGTACTTC. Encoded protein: CASSVNPAGASYEQYF.

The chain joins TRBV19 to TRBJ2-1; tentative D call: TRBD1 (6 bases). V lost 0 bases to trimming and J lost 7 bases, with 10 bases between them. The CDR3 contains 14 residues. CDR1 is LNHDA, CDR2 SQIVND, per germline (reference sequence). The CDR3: CASSIDPTGNEQFF. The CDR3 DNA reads TGTGCCAGTAGTATAGATCCCACAGGGAATGAGCAGTTCTTC.

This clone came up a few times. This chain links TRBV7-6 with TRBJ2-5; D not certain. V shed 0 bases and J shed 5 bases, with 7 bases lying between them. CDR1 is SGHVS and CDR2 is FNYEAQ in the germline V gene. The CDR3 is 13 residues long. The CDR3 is CASSLADRETQYF. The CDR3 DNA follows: TGTGCCAGCAGCTTAGCGGACCGGGAGACCCAGTACTTC.

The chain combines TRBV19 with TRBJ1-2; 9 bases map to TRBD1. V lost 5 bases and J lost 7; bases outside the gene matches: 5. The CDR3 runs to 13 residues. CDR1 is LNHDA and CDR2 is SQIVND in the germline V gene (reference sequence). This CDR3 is CASSWDRAIGYTF. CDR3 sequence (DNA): TGTGCCAGTAGTTGGGACAGGGCCATTGGCTACACCTTC.